One and the same sample provided the 27 T cell receptor beta chains below, sequenced in a study of blood T cell repertoires in COVID-19. Only in-frame clones appear in the TCRdb table, and some are missing; sequencing was by immunoSEQ multiplex PCR. The sample yields 250,000 to 300,000 clones, 85% to 90% seen once. Specimen: peripheral blood. All receptors come from a woman aged 30 to 39 with COVID-19, enrolled during active disease.

The chain recombines TRBV30 with TRBJ2-1; 8 bases align to TRBD2. From germline, CDR1 is GTSNPN and CDR2 SVGIG (reference sequence). V was clipped by 1 base and J by 4 bases; unmatched bases: 15. The CDR3 sequence is 18 residues long. The CDR3 region is CAWSGAVPLAGSYNEQFF. CDR3 coding DNA: TGTGCCTGGAGTGGGGCCGTCCCTCTAGCGGGCTCTTACAATGAGCAGTTCTTC. Full variable domain (rest looked up from reference TRBV30 and TRBJ2-1): SQTIHQWPATLVQPVGSPLSLECTVEGTSNPNLYWYRQAAGRGLQLLFYSVGIGQISSEVPQNLSASRPQDRQFILSSKKLLLSDSGFYLCAWSGAVPLAGSYNEQFFGPGTRLTVL.

The chain carries TRBV30 and TRBJ1-1; TRBD1 matches 10 bases. CDR3 size: 16 residues. Germline loops: CDR1 GTSNPN, CDR2 SVGIG (reference sequence). J lost 5 bases, V lost 7 bases, and 16 bases had no gene match. The CDR3, as DNA: TGTGCCTCCCAAACCCCCGACAGGGGGCTGAGGACTGAAGCTTTCTTT. Translating gives CASQTPDRGLRTEAFF.

The J gene is TRBJ2-1, the V gene TRBV9; 7 nucleotides line up with TRBD2. Germline-derived CDR1 and CDR2 are SGDLS and YYNGEE. This CDR3 spans 14 amino acids. With 4 bases clipped from V and 6 bases from J, the junction kept 7 bases outside the gene matches. CDR3 nucleotides: TGTGCCAGCAGCCCGGGCCCTAGCGGCAATGAGCAGTTCTTC. It yields the protein CASSPGPSGNEQFF.

The J gene is TRBJ1-5, the V gene TRBV2, with 8 nucleotides matching TRBD1. This CDR3 is built from 14 residues. Germline assignment: CDR1 SNHLY and CDR2 FYNNEI. J lost 2 bases, V lost 4 bases, and 1 base had no gene match. The chain's CDR3 is CASSVGQGNQPQHF. DNA for the CDR3: TGTGCCAGCAGTGTGGGACAGGGCAATCAGCCCCAGCATTTT.

This chain links TRBV24-1 with TRBJ2-5, with TRBD2 matching over 13 bases. The CDR3 loop spans 15 amino acids. Germline V gene data show CDR1 as KGHDR and CDR2 as SFDVKD. V was clipped by 4 bases and J by 4 bases; unmatched bases: 2. The CDR3 bases are TGTGCCACCAGTGAGCGGACTAGCGGGAGAGAGACCCAGTACTTC. Protein sequence: CATSERTSGRETQYF.

The CDR3 DNA reads as TGTGCCAGCAGTTCCGGACTAGCGGGGCCCTACGAGCAGTACTTC. Protein product: CASSSGLAGPYEQYF. The chain couples TRBV6-6 to TRBJ2-7; TRBD2 matches at 12 bases. Germline-derived CDR1 and CDR2 are MNHNY and SVGAGI (reference sequence). V gave up 4 bases and J gave up 2 bases; unmatched junction bases: 3. The CDR3 covers 15 residues.

The chain joins TRBV5-6 to TRBJ2-1, with TRBD2 identical over 8 bases. The CDR3 is made up of 14 amino acids. V gave up 5 bases and J gave up 9 bases; unmatched junction bases: 10. Germline CDR1 is SGHDT and CDR2 is YYEEEE. CDR3 coding DNA: TGTGCCAGCAGTCCAGGACTAGCTGAAGGTGAGCAGTTCTTC. Translating gives CASSPGLAEGEQFF.

The chain is built from TRBV27 and TRBJ1-4; D ambiguous. V was clipped by 10 bases and J by 3 bases, with 15 bases between them. Germline V gene data show CDR1 as MNHEY and CDR2 as SMNVEV (reference sequence). The CDR3 loop spans 14 amino acids. CDR3 DNA: TGTGCCACCCGAAACAGTGGGTCTAATGAAAAACTGTTTTTT. Its translation: CATRNSGSNEKLFF.

The chain joins TRBV5-5 to TRBJ2-6; possible D gene TRBD1, 6 bases. CDR1 SGHKS and CDR2 YYEKEE come from the germline V gene (reference sequence). The CDR3 covers 17 residues. The germline V and J ends were trimmed by 4 bases and 1 base, with 15 bases remaining between them. The CDR3 sequence is CASSKGYQGSGANVLTF. CDR3 DNA: TGTGCCAGCAGCAAGGGCTACCAGGGGTCTGGGGCCAACGTCCTGACTTTC.

This chain connects TRBV24-1 to TRBJ2-1; TRBD2 agrees at 10 bases. J lost 6 bases, V lost 3 bases, and 10 bases had no gene match. The V gene's germline CDR1 is KGHDR and CDR2 SFDVKD. CDR3 size: 17 residues. CDR3 bases: TGTGCCACCAGTGATCCCGGAAGCGGGAGGGCCCTCAATGAGCAGTTCTTC. Protein sequence: CATSDPGSGRALNEQFF.

Remarks on this clone: This sample includes further DNA sequences coding for the same CDR3. The chain links TRBV24-1 to TRBJ2-3, with 9 nucleotides matching TRBD2. Germline CDR1 is KGHDR and CDR2 is SFDVKD. The J segment lost 2 bases and the V segment lost 1 base, leaving 3 bases of the junction unmatched. This CDR3 comprises 16 residues. CDR3 sequence (DNA): TGTGCCACCAGTGATTTTCTAGCGGGGTCCACAGATACGCAGTATTTT. Its protein is CATSDFLAGSTDTQYF.

The chain is built from TRBV3-1 (or the pseudogene TRBV3-2) and TRBJ2-7; 9 positions agree with TRBD2. The germline V gene has CDR1 LGHDT and CDR2 YNNKEL (reference sequence). The CDR3 is 15 residues long. The ends lost 4 bases at V and 4 bases at J; junction bases unmatched: 8. The CDR3 is CASSLPGLAGYEQYF. Here the CDR3 DNA reads TGTGCCAGCAGCCTGCCGGGACTAGCAGGTTACGAGCAGTACTTC.

The chain carries TRBV3-1 (or the pseudogene TRBV3-2) and TRBJ2-2, with 7 bases that match TRBD2. Germline lookup yields CDR1 LGHDT and CDR2 YNNKEL (reference sequence). V gave up 3 bases and J gave up 7 bases; unmatched junction bases: 14. CDR3 length: 17 residues. CDR3 DNA: TGTGCCAGCAGCCACATTTGGGGGAGCGGGGCAATCGGGGAGCTGTTTTTT. Its translation is CASSHIWGSGAIGELFF.

The gene calls are TRBV5-1 and TRBJ2-2, with D possibly matching TRBD2 (6 bases). The CDR3 is 16 amino acids. Germline assignment: CDR1 SGHRS and CDR2 YFSETQ. V dropped 4 bases and J dropped 0 bases, with 13 bases sitting between them. CDR3 sequence (DNA): TGCGCCAGCAGCCGAACCCCGGGGGCGAACACCGGGGAGCTGTTTTTT. As protein: CASSRTPGANTGELFF.

As concerns this clone: Other DNA sequences in this sample translate to the same CDR3. This chain connects TRBV9 to TRBJ1-6; D is uncertain. V was trimmed by 0 bases and J by 10 bases, leaving 8 bases between them. The CDR3 is 13 amino acids. Germline V gene lookup returns CDR1 SGDLS and CDR2 YYNGEE. CDR3 in DNA: TGTGCCAGCAGCGTAGGGGGAGGGTCACCCCTCCACTTT. Residues: CASSVGGGSPLHF.

The rearrangement uses TRBV29-1 and TRBJ1-4; maybe TRBD1 (6 bases). Trimming cost V 4 bases and J 5 bases, with 14 bases left between them. The CDR3 contains 14 residues. Germline V gene lookup returns CDR1 SQVTM and CDR2 ANQGSEA. The CDR3 sequence is CSVGNQGQNEKLFF. CDR3 in DNA: TGCAGCGTTGGTAATCAGGGGCAGAATGAAAAACTGTTTTTT.

A few counts support this clone. This chain uses TRBV28 with TRBJ2-5, with 10 bases aligning to TRBD2. Germline CDR1 reads MDHEN; CDR2 reads SYDVKM. This CDR3 has 16 amino acids. The trim removed 5 bases at V and 4 bases at J, leaving 10 bases unmatched. CDR3 bases: TGTGCCAGCAGTCCCTGGGCTAGCGGGAGTTTAGAGACCCAGTACTTC. This gives the protein CASSPWASGSLETQYF. Supplemented by reference TRBV28 and TRBJ2-5, the full variable domain reads DVKVTQSSRYLVKRTGEKVFLECVQDMDHENMFWYRQDPGLGLRLIYFSYDVKMKEKGDIPEGYSVSREKKERFSLILESASTNQTSMYLCASSPWASGSLETQYFGPGTRLLVL.

This clone occurred once. This chain connects TRBV28 to TRBJ1-1; 7 nucleotides agree with TRBD1. Per the germline V gene, CDR1 is MDHEN and CDR2 is SYDVKM. CDR3 size: 14 residues. V shed 5 bases and J 11 bases; nucleotides not matched to a gene: 14. The CDR3 nucleotides are TGTGCCAGCAGTGATTGGGACAGCGCTGGCTGGGCTTTCTTT. It codes for CASSDWDSAGWAFF.

As for this clone: Distinct nucleotide sequences in the sample also encode this CDR3. The V gene is TRBV19, the J gene TRBJ2-1; TRBD2 aligns across 8 bases. The CDR3 loop spans 15 amino acids. CDR1 LNHDA and CDR2 SQIVND come from the germline V gene (reference sequence). V was pared by 2 bases and J by 0 bases, with 0 bases of the junction left unmatched. In DNA form, the CDR3 reads TGTGCCAGTAGTATAAGCGGGAGCTCCTACAATGAGCAGTTCTTC. It codes for CASSISGSSYNEQFF.

The chain joins TRBV5-1 to TRBJ2-7, with 7 bases matching TRBD1. CDR1 is SGHRS and CDR2 is YFSETQ in the germline V gene. V trimming: 5 bases; J trimming: 2 bases; junction bases outside the gene matches: 4. The length of the CDR3 is 13 residues. The CDR3 region has the DNA TGCGCCAGCAGACCAGGGGGTACCTACGAGCAGTACTTC. Residues: CASRPGGTYEQYF.

This CDR3 reads CASSFRQDSTDTQYF. The CDR3 DNA follows: TGCGCCAGCAGCTTTCGGCAGGATAGCACAGATACGCAGTATTTT. This chain joins TRBV5-1 and TRBJ2-3; D remains unclear. V was shortened by 2 bases and J by 0 bases, with 10 bases between the two germline ends. CDR1 SGHRS and CDR2 YFSETQ come from the germline V gene. This CDR3 has 15 residues.

The chain uses TRBV19 and TRBJ1-4, with TRBD1 matching 9 bases. Trimming cost V 5 bases and J 5 bases; bases outside gene matches: 6. The CDR3 runs 15 residues. Germline V gives CDR1 LNHDA, CDR2 SQIVND (reference sequence). The DNA for the CDR3 is TGTGCCAGTAGTCCACAGGGGGCGTCCAATGAAAAACTGTTTTTT. This gives the protein CASSPQGASNEKLFF.

The rearrangement uses TRBV28 and TRBJ2-4; D uncertain. The CDR3 totals 15 residues. Between the trimmed V and J ends, which lost 5 bases and 5 bases, there was a span of 16 bases. Germline CDR1 is MDHEN and CDR2 is SYDVKM. CDR3 in DNA: TGTGCCAGCAGTCCCCCCGTGGGCCAACAAAACATTCAGTACTTC. It translates to CASSPPVGQQNIQYF.

The V and J genes are TRBV25-1 and TRBJ1-1; D remains unclear. V shed 6 bases and J shed 4 bases, with 15 bases lying between them. The CDR3 consists of 14 residues. CDR1 and CDR2 (germline): MGHDK, SYGVNS. CDR3 DNA sequence: TGTGCCAGCAGCGACTCTCACGGGAGCACTGAAGCTTTCTTT. Its protein is CASSDSHGSTEAFF.

The CDR3 reads CAVWGATGPQYF. The CDR3, as DNA: TGTGCAGTTTGGGGAGCTACCGGTCCGCAGTACTTC. The chain joins TRBV10-3 to TRBJ2-7, with D maybe TRBD2 (5 bases). Germline CDR1 ENHRY, CDR2 SYGVKD. This CDR3 is 12 amino acids long.

The rearrangement uses TRBV24-1 and TRBJ2-1; 8 bases are a match to TRBD2. Germline V gives CDR1 KGHDR, CDR2 SFDVKD. There are 15 residues in the CDR3. J gave up 3 bases and V 1 base, and 1 base lay outside the gene matches. The CDR3 DNA sequence: TGTGCCACCAGTGATTTAACTAGCGGCTACAATGAGCAGTTCTTC. The encoded protein is CATSDLTSGYNEQFF.

The V and J genes are TRBV3-1 (or the pseudogene TRBV3-2) and TRBJ2-3, with TRBD2 matching 13 bases. Germline V gene data show CDR1 as LGHDT and CDR2 as YNNKEL (reference sequence). J gave up 3 bases and V 5 bases, and 5 bases lay outside the gene matches. The CDR3 totals 16 residues. CDR3 DNA: TGTGCCAGCAGCTGGGGACTAGCGGGGCCAACAGATACGCAGTATTTT. Its protein product is CASSWGLAGPTDTQYF.